A selection of T cell receptor beta chains follows, all from one sample in a study of shared clonotypes between healthy human individuals. Produced via immunoSEQ multiplex PCR; TCRdb's table is partial and in-frame only. The sample yields roughly 2.2 million clones, 92% seen once. The sample taken for sequencing was naive CD4+ T cells from PBMCs. The source is a man in his late teens or twenties in good health. Some clones in this sample may be carry-over from other donors' samples. The CDR3 runs from the conserved cysteine through the conserved F or W. A D gene is named only where the DNA matches it firmly. Not every row has a clone size; where given, it reads once, few, many or a size class.

clone_size,j_call,d_call,v_call,cdr3_nt,cdr3_aa
NA,TRBJ2-5,TRBD2,TRBV7-2,TGTGCCAGCAGCTTACTGGGACTAGCGGGAGAGACCCAGTACTTC,CASSLLGLAGETQYF
NA,TRBJ1-3,NA,TRBV5-5,TGTGCCAGCAGCTTGGGACAGACTGGAAACACCATATATTTT,CASSLGQTGNTIYF
NA,TRBJ2-7,NA,TRBV5-1,TGCGCCAGCAGCATCCGGGTCCGTTCCGACGAGCAGTACTTC,CASSIRVRSDEQYF
few,TRBJ2-5,NA,TRBV7-2,TGTGCCAGCAGCTTAGAACGGAAAGAGACCCAGTACTTC,CASSLERKETQYF
NA,TRBJ1-5,TRBD1,TRBV29-1,TGCAGCGTTGGACAGGGATCGGGTAGCAATCAGCCCCAGCATTTT,CSVGQGSGSNQPQHF
few,TRBJ1-2,NA,TRBV6-5,TGTGCCAGCAGTTCCCGGCCCAGTAACTATGGCTACACCTTC,CASSSRPSNYGYTF
few,TRBJ1-1,TRBD1,TRBV28,TGTGCCAGCAGACGAGGACAGGACCTAGAAGCTTTCTTT,CASRRGQDLEAFF
NA,TRBJ2-2,NA,TRBV7-3,TGTGCCAGCAGCTTACGACGGAACACCGGGGAGCTGTTTTTT,CASSLRRNTGELFF
NA,TRBJ2-5,TRBD2,TRBV28,TGTGCCAGCAGTTTAGGACTAGCGGGAGGGCGCGAGACCCAGTACTTC,CASSLGLAGGRETQYF
NA,TRBJ2-1,TRBD2,TRBV6-6,TGTGCCAGCAGTGACAGCGGGAGGGCCTACAATGAGCAGTTCTTC,CASSDSGRAYNEQFF
NA,TRBJ2-1,NA,TRBV5-1,TGCGCCAGCAGGCAAGGATATGAGCAGTTCTTC,CASRQGYEQFF
NA,TRBJ1-5,NA,TRBV27,TGTGCCACCGGAAAAGGGGCGGATGCCGCATATAGCAATCAGCCCCAGCATTTT,CATGKGADAAYSNQPQHF
NA,TRBJ1-4,NA,TRBV7-9,TGTGCCAGCAGCTTACCGAGAGACTTTAATGAAAAACTGTTTTTT,CASSLPRDFNEKLFF
NA,TRBJ1-2,NA,TRBV7-9,TGTGCCAGCAGCTCGCCGTGGGGATTCGACTATGGCTACACCTTC,CASSSPWGFDYGYTF